The clone carrying this T cell receptor beta chain was found a few times. The antigen is not known. The data were obtained in a study of PD-1 blockade in classical Hodgkin lymphoma. Across the study: Every 2 weeks, patients got 3 mg/kg intravenous nivolumab.

After autologous stem cell transplantation all patients relapsed, and prior brentuximab vedotin exposure differed between cohorts. V lost 3 bases and J 7 bases, leaving 10 bases between the germline ends. In germline, CDR1 is SNHLY, CDR2 FYNNEI. This CDR3 has 13 amino acids. Regarding the study as a whole: In newly diagnosed patients, baseline TCR diversity was reportedly below that of healthy donors. Whatever underlies the repertoire differences (possibly disease activity or prior therapy) remains undefined. For complete responders, baseline diversity was comparable to that of newly diagnosed patients.

The repertoire was sequenced with immunoSEQ multiplex PCR; TCRdb's copy has only in-frame clones and lacks some. The repertoire consists of about 36,000 clones, with roughly two thirds occurring once and the leading ten covering 13% to 15%. This chain uses TRBV2 with TRBJ1-5; D gene uncertain. This specimen consisted of peripheral blood mononuclear cells (PBMCs), obtained before the second cycle of nivolumab. The origin of this receptor is a human donor with classical Hodgkin lymphoma. DNA for the CDR3: TGTGCCAGCAGTGACGGAGGCCGGCAGCCCCAGCATTTT. This codes for CASSDGGRQPQHF.